The rows below give T cell receptor beta chains drawn from one sample of a study of cytomegalovirus exposure and HLA in healthy donors. TCRdb keeps only in-frame clones here, not all; method: immunoSEQ multiplex PCR. Counted here are around 200,000 clones, 85% occurring once; the ten biggest clones make up 2.3%. The specimen was PBMCs. These receptors all come from a woman in her 50s in good health and CMV-seronegative. Each CDR3 is given with its conserved first and last residue. D genes are given only for firm matches. Size is stated for part of the rows, as once, few or many counts, or as a class when the clone is expanded.

cdr3_nt cdr3_aa v_call d_call j_call clone_size
TGTGCCAGCAGTCTAGACCGTAGCCCCTACAATGAGCAGTTCTTC CASSLDRSPYNEQFF TRBV27 NA TRBJ2-1 NA
TGTGCCAGCAGTTCCCCTCGACTAGATAGACAACAGTTCTTC CASSSPRLDRQQFF TRBV28 NA TRBJ2-1 NA
TGTGCCAGCAGCCCCGGGACTAGCGGGAGAGGGGTGGACACCGGGGAGCTGTTTTTT CASSPGTSGRGVDTGELFF TRBV7-3 TRBD2 TRBJ2-2 once
TGTGCCAGCAGTTTAATACTTCTAGCGGGAGGGCCTGACGAGCAGTACTTC CASSLILLAGGPDEQYF TRBV28 TRBD2 TRBJ2-7 NA
TGCGCCAGCAGTGAGTCGAGGACTACCTACGAGCAGTACTTC CASSESRTTYEQYF TRBV10-2 NA TRBJ2-7 NA
TGTGCCAGCAGTTTAACCCCCCCTAGCGGATGGGGCGCAGATACGCAGTATTTT CASSLTPPSGWGADTQYF TRBV27 TRBD2 TRBJ2-3 NA
TGTGCCAGCAGCTTAGGCCCCCGGGGGAATCAGCCCCAGCATTTT CASSLGPRGNQPQHF TRBV7-8 NA TRBJ1-5 NA
TGTGCCAGCAGCCAAGGAGATGGCGGGGCCTACGAGCAGTACTTC CASSQGDGGAYEQYF TRBV14 NA TRBJ2-7 NA
TGCGCCAGCAGCTTGGGCGAGACTAGCAGCGTTCAGTACTTC CASSLGETSSVQYF TRBV5-1 TRBD2 TRBJ2-4 NA
TGTGCCAGCAGAATGACTAGCGCCGTAAAGACCCAGTACTTC CASRMTSAVKTQYF TRBV2 TRBD2 TRBJ2-5 NA
TGCAGTGCTAGAGTAAACGAGCAGTACTTC CSARVNEQYF TRBV20-1 NA TRBJ2-7 NA
TGTGCCAGCAGCTTAGTGTCCAACGGGAGGGCCGGGGAGCTGTTTTTT CASSLVSNGRAGELFF TRBV7-2 TRBD2 TRBJ2-2 once
TGTGCCAGCAGTTTACTCCCAGGCAGGGCTCTTTTGGGGGGTGAAAAACTGTTTTTT CASSLLPGRALLGGEKLFF TRBV28 NA TRBJ1-4 NA
TGTGCCAGCAGCGGACAGGCCTCAGATACGCAGTATTTT CASSGQASDTQYF TRBV25-1 TRBD1 TRBJ2-3 NA
TGTGCCTGGAACCGGGACAGGGGCAGGGTTTCACCCCTCCACTTT CAWNRDRGRVSPLHF TRBV30 TRBD1 TRBJ1-6 NA
TGCGCCAGCAGCCAGATGGACAGGAAGGACTACGAGCAGTACTTC CASSQMDRKDYEQYF TRBV4-1 TRBD1 TRBJ2-7 NA
TGTGCCAGCAGTTGGGGCCCCTACGAGCAGTACTTC CASSWGPYEQYF TRBV28 NA TRBJ2-7 NA
TGCGCCAGCAGCTTGGCCCCCGGGACAGGCAATCAGCCCCAGCATTTT CASSLAPGTGNQPQHF TRBV5-1 TRBD1 TRBJ1-5 NA
TGTGCCAGCAGTTACGGGGTTGGCTACACCTTC CASSYGVGYTF TRBV6-1 NA TRBJ1-2 NA
TGTGCCAGCAGTGACCCCCTACTAGCGGGAGTTCCCGGGGAGCTGTTTTTT CASSDPLLAGVPGELFF TRBV6-4 TRBD2 TRBJ2-2 NA
TGTGCCAGCAGTAGACCGCGGGGCTCTGGAAACACCATATATTTT CASSRPRGSGNTIYF TRBV28 NA TRBJ1-3 NA
TGTGCCAGCTCACCACGACAGGGGGAGTCTGGAAACACCATATATTTT CASSPRQGESGNTIYF TRBV18 TRBD1 TRBJ1-3 NA
TGTGCCAGCAGTTTGGCAGGCTATCAGCCCCAGCATTTT CASSLAGYQPQHF TRBV28 NA TRBJ1-5 NA
TGTGCCAGCAAAATGGAGGGGGCTATCGCCGGGGAGCTGTTTTTT CASKMEGAIAGELFF TRBV27 NA TRBJ2-2 NA
TGTGCCAGTTCCGACCCTCGCGGGAGGGTGTACGAGCAGTACTTC CASSDPRGRVYEQYF TRBV19 TRBD2 TRBJ2-7 NA
TGTGCCAGCAGAGACCAACAGGGAATAAGGACTGAAGCTTTCTTT CASRDQQGIRTEAFF TRBV28 NA TRBJ1-1 NA
TGTGCCAGCACCCCAGGGGTTCAGAGATATGGCTACACCTTC CASTPGVQRYGYTF TRBV6-5 NA TRBJ1-2 NA
TGTGCCAGCCCCGCTCATGGGCTTTCAACTAATGAAAAACTGTTTTTT CASPAHGLSTNEKLFF TRBV7-4 NA TRBJ1-4 NA
TGTGCCAGCAGTGAATTAGACTACTCTAGCACAGATACGCAGTATTTT CASSELDYSSTDTQYF TRBV6-1 NA TRBJ2-3 NA